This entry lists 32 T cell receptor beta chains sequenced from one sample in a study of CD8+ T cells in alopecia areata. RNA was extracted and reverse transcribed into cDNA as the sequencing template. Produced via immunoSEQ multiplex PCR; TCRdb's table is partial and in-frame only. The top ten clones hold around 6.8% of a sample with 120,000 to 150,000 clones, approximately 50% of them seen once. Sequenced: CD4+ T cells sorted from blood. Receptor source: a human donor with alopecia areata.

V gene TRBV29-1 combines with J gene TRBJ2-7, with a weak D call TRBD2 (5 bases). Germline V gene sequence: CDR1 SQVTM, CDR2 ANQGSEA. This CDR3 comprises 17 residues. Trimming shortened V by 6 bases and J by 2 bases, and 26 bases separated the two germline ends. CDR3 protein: CSVTSDGIAGLPYEQYF. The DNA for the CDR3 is TGCAGCGTGACTTCGGACGGTATCGCGGGCCTACCCTACGAGCAGTACTTC.

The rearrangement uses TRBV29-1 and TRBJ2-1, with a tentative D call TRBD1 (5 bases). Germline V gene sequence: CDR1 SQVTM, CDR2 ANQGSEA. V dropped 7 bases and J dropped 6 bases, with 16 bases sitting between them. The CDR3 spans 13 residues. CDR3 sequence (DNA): TGCAGCGCCGAAGGGTTCAGGGCCAATGAGCAGTTCTTC. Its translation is CSAEGFRANEQFF.

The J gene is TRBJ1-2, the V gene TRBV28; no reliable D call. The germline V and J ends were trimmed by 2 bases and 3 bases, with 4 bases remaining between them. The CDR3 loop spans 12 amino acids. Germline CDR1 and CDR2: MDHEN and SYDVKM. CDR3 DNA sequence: TGTGCCAGCAGTTTAGGAGACTATGGCTACACCTTC. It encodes CASSLGDYGYTF.

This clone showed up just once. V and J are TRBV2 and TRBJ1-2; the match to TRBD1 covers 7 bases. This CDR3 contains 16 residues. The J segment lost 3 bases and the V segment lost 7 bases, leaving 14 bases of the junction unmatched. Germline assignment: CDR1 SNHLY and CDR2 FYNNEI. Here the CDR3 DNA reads TGTGCCAGCAAGGGCGTGAGGGGGCGGTTGGACTATGGCTACACCTTC. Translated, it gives CASKGVRGRLDYGYTF.

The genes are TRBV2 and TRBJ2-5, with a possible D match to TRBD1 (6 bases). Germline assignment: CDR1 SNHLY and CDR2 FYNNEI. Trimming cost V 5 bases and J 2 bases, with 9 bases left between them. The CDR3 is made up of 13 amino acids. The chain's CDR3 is CASSLGQQETQYF. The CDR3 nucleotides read TGTGCCAGCAGTCTCGGACAGCAAGAGACCCAGTACTTC.

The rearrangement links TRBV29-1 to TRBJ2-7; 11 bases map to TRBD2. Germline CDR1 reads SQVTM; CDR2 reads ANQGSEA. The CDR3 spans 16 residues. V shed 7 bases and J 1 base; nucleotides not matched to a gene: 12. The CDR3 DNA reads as TGCAGCGCTGGGGCTGGAACTAGCGGGAGTTCCTACGAGCAGTACTTC. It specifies CSAGAGTSGSSYEQYF.

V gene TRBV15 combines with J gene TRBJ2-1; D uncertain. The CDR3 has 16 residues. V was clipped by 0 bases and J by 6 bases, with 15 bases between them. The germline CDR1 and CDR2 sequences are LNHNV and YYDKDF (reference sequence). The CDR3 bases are TGTGCCACCAGCAGAGATCGCTCGGAAGAAGGCAATGAGCAGTTCTTC. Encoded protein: CATSRDRSEEGNEQFF.

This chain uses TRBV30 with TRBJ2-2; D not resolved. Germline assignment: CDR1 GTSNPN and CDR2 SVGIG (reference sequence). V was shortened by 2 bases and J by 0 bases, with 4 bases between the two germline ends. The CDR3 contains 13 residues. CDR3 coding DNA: TGTGCCTGGAGTCCCGCGAACACCGGGGAGCTGTTTTTT. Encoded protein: CAWSPANTGELFF.

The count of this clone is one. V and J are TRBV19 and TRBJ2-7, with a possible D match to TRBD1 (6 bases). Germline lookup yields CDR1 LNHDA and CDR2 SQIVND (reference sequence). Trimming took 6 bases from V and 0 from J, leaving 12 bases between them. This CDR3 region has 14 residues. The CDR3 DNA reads TGTGCCAGTAGGCGGCAGGGGAGCTCCTACGAGCAGTACTTC. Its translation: CASRRQGSSYEQYF.

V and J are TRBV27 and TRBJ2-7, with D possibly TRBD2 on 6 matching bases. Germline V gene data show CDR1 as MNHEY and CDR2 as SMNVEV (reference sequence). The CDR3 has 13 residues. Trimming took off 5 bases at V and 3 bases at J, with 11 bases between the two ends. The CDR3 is CASSGAGIYEQYF. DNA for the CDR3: TGTGCCAGCAGTGGGGCGGGGATCTACGAGCAGTACTTC.

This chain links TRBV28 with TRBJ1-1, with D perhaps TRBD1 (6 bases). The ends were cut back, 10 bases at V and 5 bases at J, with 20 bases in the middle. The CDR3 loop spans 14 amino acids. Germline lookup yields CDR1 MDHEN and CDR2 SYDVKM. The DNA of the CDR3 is TGTGCCACCGGGGTTTCGGGGGCGCGGACTGAAGCTTTCTTT. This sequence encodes CATGVSGARTEAFF.

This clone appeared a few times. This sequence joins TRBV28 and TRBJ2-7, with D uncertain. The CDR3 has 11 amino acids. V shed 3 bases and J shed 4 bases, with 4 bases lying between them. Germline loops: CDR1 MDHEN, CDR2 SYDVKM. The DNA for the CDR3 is TGTGCCAGCAGTTTTCAGTACGAGCAGTACTTC. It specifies CASSFQYEQYF. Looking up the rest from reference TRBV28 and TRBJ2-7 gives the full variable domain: DVKVTQSSRYLVKRTGEKVFLECVQDMDHENMFWYRQDPGLGLRLIYFSYDVKMKEKGDIPEGYSVSREKKERFSLILESASTNQTSMYLCASSFQYEQYFGPGTRLTVT.

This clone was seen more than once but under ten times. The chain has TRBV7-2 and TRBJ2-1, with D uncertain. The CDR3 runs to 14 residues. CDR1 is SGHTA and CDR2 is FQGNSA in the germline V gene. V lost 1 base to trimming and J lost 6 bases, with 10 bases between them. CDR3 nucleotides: TGTGCCAGCAGCTTAGATATTAGCACCAATGAGCAGTTCTTC. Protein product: CASSLDISTNEQFF. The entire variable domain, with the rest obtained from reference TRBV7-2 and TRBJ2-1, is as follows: GAGVSQSPSNKVTEKGKDVELRCDPISGHTALYWYRQSLGQGLEFLIYFQGNSAPDKSGLPSDRFSAERTGGSVSTLTIQRTQQEDSAVYLCASSLDISTNEQFFGPGTRLTVL.

CDR3 DNA sequence: TGCGCCAGCAACCCTTGGACAGGGTACAATGAGCAGTTCTTC. Translated, it gives CASNPWTGYNEQFF. The chain has TRBV4-1 and TRBJ2-1; 8 bases fit TRBD1. Trimming removed 7 bases from V and 4 bases from J; junction bases left unmatched: 6. This CDR3 comprises 14 residues. In germline, CDR1 is MGHRA, CDR2 YSYEKL.

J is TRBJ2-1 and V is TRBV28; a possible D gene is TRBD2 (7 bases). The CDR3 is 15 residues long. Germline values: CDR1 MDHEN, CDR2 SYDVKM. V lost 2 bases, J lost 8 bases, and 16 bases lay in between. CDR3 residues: CASSLGGGQGHEQFF. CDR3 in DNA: TGTGCCAGCAGTTTAGGGGGGGGGCAGGGCCATGAGCAGTTCTTC.

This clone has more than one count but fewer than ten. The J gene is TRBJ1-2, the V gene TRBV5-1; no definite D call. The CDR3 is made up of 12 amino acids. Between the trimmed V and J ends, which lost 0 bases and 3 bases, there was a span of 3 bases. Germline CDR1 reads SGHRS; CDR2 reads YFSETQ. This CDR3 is CASSLEHYGYTF. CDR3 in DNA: TGCGCCAGCAGCTTGGAGCACTATGGCTACACCTTC.

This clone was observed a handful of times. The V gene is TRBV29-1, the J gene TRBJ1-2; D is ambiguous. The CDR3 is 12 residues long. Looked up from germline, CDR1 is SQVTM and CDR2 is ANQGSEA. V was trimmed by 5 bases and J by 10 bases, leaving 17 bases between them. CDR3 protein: CSVLEGKSHYTF. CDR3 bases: TGCAGCGTTTTAGAGGGTAAAAGCCACTACACCTTC.

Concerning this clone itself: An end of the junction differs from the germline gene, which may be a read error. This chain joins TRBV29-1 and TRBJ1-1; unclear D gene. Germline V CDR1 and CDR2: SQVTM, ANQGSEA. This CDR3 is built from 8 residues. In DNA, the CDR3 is TGCAGCGTAGAGGAAGTTTTCTTT. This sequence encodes CSVEEVFF.

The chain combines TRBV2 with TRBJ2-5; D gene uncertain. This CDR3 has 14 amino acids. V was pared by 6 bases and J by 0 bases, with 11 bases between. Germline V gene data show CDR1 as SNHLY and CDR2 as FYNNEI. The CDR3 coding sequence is TGTGCCAGCAGGGGTTTGCGTTACCAAGAGACCCAGTACTTC. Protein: CASRGLRYQETQYF.

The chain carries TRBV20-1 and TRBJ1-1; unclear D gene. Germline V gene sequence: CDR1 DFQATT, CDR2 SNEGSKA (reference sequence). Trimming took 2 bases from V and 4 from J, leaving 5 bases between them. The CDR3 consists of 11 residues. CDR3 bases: TGCAGTGCTAGATTGGGCACTGAAGCTTTCTTT. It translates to CSARLGTEAFF.

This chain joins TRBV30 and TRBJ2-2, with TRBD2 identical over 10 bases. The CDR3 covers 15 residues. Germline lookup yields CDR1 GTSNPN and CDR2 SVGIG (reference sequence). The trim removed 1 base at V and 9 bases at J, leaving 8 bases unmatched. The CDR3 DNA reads TGTGCCTGGAGTGGTACTAGCGGGAAGGGCAGGGAGCTGTTTTTT. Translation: CAWSGTSGKGRELFF.

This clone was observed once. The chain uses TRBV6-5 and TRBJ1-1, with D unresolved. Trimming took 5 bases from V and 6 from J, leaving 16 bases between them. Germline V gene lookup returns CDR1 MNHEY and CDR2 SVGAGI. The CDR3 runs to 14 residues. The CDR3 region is CASSRSPPSAEAFF. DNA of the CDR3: TGTGCCAGCAGTCGTTCCCCCCCATCGGCTGAAGCTTTCTTT.

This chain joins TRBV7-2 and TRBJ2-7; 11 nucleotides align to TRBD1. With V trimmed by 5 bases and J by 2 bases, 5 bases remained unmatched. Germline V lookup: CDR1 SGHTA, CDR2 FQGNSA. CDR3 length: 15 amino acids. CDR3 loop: CASSVGQGAAYEQYF. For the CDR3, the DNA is TGTGCCAGCAGCGTTGGACAGGGGGCCGCCTACGAGCAGTACTTC.

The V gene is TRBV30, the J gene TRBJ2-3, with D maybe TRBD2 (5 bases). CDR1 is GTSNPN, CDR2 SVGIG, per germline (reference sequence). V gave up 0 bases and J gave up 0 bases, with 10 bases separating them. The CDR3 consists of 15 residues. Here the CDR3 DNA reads TGTGCCTGGAGTGTAGGCAGGACTAGCACAGATACGCAGTATTTT. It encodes CAWSVGRTSTDTQYF.

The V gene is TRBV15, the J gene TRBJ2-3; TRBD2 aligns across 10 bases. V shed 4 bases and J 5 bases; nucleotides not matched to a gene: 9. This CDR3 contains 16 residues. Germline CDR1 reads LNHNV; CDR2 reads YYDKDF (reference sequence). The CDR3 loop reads CATSTIAGGGRDTQYF. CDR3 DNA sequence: TGTGCCACCAGCACCATAGCGGGAGGTGGAAGAGATACGCAGTATTTT.

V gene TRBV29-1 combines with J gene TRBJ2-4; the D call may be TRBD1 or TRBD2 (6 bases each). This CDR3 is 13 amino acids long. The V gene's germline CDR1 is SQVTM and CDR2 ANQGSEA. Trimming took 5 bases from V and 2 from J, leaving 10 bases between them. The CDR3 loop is CSVTGASKNIQYF. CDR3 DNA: TGCAGCGTTACGGGGGCATCCAAAAACATTCAGTACTTC.

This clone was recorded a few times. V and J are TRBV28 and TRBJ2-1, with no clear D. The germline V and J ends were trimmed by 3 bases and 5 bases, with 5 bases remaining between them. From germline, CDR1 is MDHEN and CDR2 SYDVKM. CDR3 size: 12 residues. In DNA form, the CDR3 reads TGTGCCAGCAGTTTTGTCGACAATGAGCAGTTCTTC. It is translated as CASSFVDNEQFF.

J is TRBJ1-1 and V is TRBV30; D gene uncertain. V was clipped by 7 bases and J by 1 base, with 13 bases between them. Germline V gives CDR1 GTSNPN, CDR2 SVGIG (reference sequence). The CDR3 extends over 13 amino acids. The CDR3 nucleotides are TGTGCCTCCTCGGCCAGAGGGAACACTGAAGCTTTCTTT. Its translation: CASSARGNTEAFF.

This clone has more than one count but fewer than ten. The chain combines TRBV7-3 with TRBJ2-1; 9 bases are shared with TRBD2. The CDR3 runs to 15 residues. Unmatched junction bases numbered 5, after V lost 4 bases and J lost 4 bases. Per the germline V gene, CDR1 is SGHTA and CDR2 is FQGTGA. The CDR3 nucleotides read TGTGCCAGCAGCTCAAGCGGGAGGACGTACAATGAGCAGTTCTTC. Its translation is CASSSSGRTYNEQFF.

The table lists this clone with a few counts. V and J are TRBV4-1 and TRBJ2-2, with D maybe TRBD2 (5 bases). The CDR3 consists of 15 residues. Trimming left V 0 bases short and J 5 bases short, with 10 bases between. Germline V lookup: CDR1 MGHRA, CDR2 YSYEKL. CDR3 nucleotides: TGCGCCAGCAGCCAAGAAATTCGCGGGACCGGGGAGCTGTTTTTT. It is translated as CASSQEIRGTGELFF.

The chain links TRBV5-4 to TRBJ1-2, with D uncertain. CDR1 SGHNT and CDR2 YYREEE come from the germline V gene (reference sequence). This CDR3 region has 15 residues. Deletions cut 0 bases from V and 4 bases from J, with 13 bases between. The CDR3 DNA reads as TGTGCCAGCAGCTTGGTAGGCGGTAGTGGCTATGGCTACACCTTC. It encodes CASSLVGGSGYGYTF.

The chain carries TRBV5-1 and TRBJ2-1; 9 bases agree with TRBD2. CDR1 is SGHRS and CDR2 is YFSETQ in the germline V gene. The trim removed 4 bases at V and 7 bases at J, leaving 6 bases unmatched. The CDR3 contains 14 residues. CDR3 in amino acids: CASSAGTSSNEQFF. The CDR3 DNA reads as TGCGCCAGCAGCGCCGGGACTAGCTCGAATGAGCAGTTCTTC.